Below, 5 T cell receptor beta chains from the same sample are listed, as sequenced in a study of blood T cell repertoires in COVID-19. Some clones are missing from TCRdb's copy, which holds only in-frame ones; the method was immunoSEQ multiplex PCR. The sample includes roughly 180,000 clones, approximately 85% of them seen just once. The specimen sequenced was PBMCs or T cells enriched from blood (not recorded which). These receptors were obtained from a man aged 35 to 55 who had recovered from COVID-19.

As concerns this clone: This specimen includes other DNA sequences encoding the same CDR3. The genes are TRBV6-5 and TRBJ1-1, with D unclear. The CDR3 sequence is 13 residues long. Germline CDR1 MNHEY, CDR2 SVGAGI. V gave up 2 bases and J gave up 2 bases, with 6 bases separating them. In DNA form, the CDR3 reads TGTGCCAGCAGTTACACGGGAAACACTGAAGCTTTCTTT. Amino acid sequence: CASSYTGNTEAFF.

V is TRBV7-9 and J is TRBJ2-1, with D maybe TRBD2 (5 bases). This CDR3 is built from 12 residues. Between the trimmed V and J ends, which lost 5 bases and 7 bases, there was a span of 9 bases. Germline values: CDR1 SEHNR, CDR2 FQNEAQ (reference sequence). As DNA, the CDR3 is TGTGCCAGCAGCCCCCCGGGGAATGAGCAGTTCTTC. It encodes CASSPPGNEQFF.

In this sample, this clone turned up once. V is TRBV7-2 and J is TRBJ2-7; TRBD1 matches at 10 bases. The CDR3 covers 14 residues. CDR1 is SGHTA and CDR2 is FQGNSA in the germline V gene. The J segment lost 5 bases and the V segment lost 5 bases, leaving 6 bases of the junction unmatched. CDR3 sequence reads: CASSADRGRHEQYF. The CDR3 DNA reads TGTGCCAGCAGCGCTGACAGGGGGCGCCACGAGCAGTACTTC.

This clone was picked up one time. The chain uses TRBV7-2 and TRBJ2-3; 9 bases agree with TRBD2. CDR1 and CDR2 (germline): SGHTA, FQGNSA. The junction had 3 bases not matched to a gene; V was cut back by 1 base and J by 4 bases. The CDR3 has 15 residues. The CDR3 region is CASSLGGRAADTQYF. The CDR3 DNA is TGTGCCAGCAGCTTAGGCGGGAGGGCCGCAGATACGCAGTATTTT.

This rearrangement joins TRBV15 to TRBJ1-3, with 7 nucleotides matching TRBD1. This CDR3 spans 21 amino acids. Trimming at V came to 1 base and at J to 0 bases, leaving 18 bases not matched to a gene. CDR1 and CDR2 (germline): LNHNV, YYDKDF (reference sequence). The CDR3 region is CATSRGGTVSLADYSGNTIYF. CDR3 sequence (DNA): TGTGCCACCAGCAGAGGTGGGACAGTCTCGCTGGCGGACTACTCTGGAAACACCATATATTTT.